This T cell receptor beta chain was sequenced in a study of lymphopenia after photon versus proton radiotherapy (dated by TCRdb to the late 2010s). Notes on the research overall: Photon and proton radiation therapy were compared by the study for their immunological effects in patients with gastrointestinal tumors who developed high-grade lymphopenia. A cohort of around 21 patients with gastrointestinal tumors who received either photon or proton therapy and subsequently developed lymphopenia was included. The study was designed to characterize how the impact on the immune system differs between the two radiation modalities. Overall study outcomes, separate from this receptor: The authors looked at the survival association only in patients who died, and they framed better survival with proton therapy as a possibility rather than a demonstrated result. Among patients across the cohort who died, overall survival time showed an inverse correlation with a larger post-nadir drop in TCR diversity. Relative stability during treatment was observed in proton-treated patients, whereas loss of naive T cells and TCR diversity and gain of effector/memory populations were observed in photon-treated patients. After the lymphocyte count nadir, photon-treated repertoires showed oligoclonal expansion, especially of CD8+ Temra cells, which drove the drop in diversity.

Library method: the immunoSEQ multiplex PCR assay. Alongside multiparametric flow cytometry, deep sequencing of rearranged TCR beta loci was used to profile the T cell repertoires. TCRdb provides this immuneACCESS table in a form limited to in-frame rearrangements. Some clones are lacking; in checked studies, under half of them reflect an unresolved V gene, and why the rest are absent is not known. The sample has roughly 15,000 clones on record, 65% to 90% of them singletons. Around a tenth of the sample goes to the ten largest clones. Comment on this clone: What this receptor recognizes is not known. Base quality data are lacking; no much larger clone is found one base away.

The CDR3, cysteine through phenylalanine, is 13 amino acids long. Only CDR3 DNA is held: 39 bases, read in frame from base 1. The germline ends are 9 bases apart after V is trimmed by 0 bases and J by 6 bases. The germline V gene encodes CDR1 SGHAT and CDR2 FQNNGV. The TCR sequence derives from a man aged 65-85 years with pancreatic cancer. The chain is made from TRBV11-2 and TRBJ2-7; confidence is insufficient to name the D gene. Sample: peripheral blood, taken from a patient treated with proton-based radiotherapy. The nucleotide sequence reads TGTGCCAGCAGCTTAGATTCGTACACCGAGCAGTACTTC. Its translation reads: CASSLDSYTEQYF.